This TCR beta chain was sequenced during a study of siplizumab effects on memory and regulatory T cells. Findings and caveats of the study: An assignable phenotype, naive or memory, was missing from roughly 78-96% of proliferating CD4+ or CD8+ clones.

This clone came up once. As yet, its antigen is unknown. Assay: immunoSEQ multiplex PCR; the TCRdb copy retains only in-frame clones and omits some. Seen here are about 100,000 clones, around 90% observed once, and the top ten hold 0.13% to 0.15%. With 5 bases clipped from V and 6 bases from J, the junction kept 7 bases outside the gene matches. This CDR3 is built from 16 residues. The V gene's germline CDR1 is SEHNR and CDR2 FQNEAQ (reference sequence). The sequence was collected from a human donor in good health. Sequencing used CD4+ T cells sorted from blood. The chain employs TRBV7-9 and TRBJ1-6; TRBD1 matches 10 bases. The CDR3 sequence is CASSPDRGWINSPLHF. In nucleotides, the CDR3 is TGTGCCAGCAGCCCGGACAGGGGGTGGATTAATTCACCCCTCCACTTT.